This T cell receptor beta chain was retrieved from a study of T-cell reconstitution after alpha-beta-depleted transplantation in children. Unique molecular identifiers were incorporated during preparation of the TCRbeta library. MiXCR, run by TCRdb on the PCR reads, gives a single entry per CDR3 protein. The sample has about 640,000 distinct CDR3 sequences, roughly 15% seen once; the top ten hold about 1.1%. The germline CDR1 and CDR2 sequences are MNHNY and SVGAGI (reference sequence). With 8 bases removed from V and 5 bases from J, the gap between germline ends came to 16 bases. The CDR3 is 13 amino acids.

The source of this sequence is a human donor who donated a stem cell graft to a child with acute myeloid leukemia. The gene calls are TRBV6-6 and TRBJ2-7; D is perhaps TRBD1 (5 bases). Sample: PBMCs from the stem cell graft donor, taken from the stem cell graft. The CDR3 DNA reads TGTGCCAGCGCCAGGGTCCCCAACGACGAGCAGTACTTC. This codes for CASARVPNDEQYF.